The text below deals with one T cell receptor beta chain. These data are taken from a study of control samples from healthy donors and cancer patients. This CDR3 contains 14 residues. V lost 3 bases and J 4 bases, leaving 12 bases between the germline ends. CDR1 and CDR2 from the germline V gene are SNHLY and FYNNEI. Only in-frame clones appear in the TCRdb table, and some are missing; sequencing was by immunoSEQ multiplex PCR. Of about 130,000 clones listed, roughly 90% are singletons. Sequences were obtained from blood. The chain couples TRBV2 to TRBJ1-1; D is unclear. The TCR comes from a man younger than 30 in good health. The CDR3 coding sequence is TGTGCCAGCAGTGACTTAGGAGTCGGCACTGAAGCTTTCTTT. It yields the protein CASSDLGVGTEAFF.